The source of this TCR beta chain is a study of blood T cells in healthy people across ages. Healthy Caucasian individuals from Russia aged 6 to 90 served as donors. Collection of ten milliliters of peripheral blood was performed for each donor. As for this clonotype: Its specificity is unknown.

The second PCR ran about 6 to 12 cycles with a sample-barcoded 5' primer and J-beta primers. TCRdb fed the 5' RACE reads into MiXCR, producing one record per CDR3 protein. The table includes about 670,000 distinct CDR3 sequences, less than 45% detected once. General study results and limits: The recorded TCR beta diversity per million T cells decreased in a roughly linear manner with age.

Sequences were obtained from blood. This clonotype was obtained from a man at least 80 years old in good health.

The CDR3 nucleotides read TGTGCCAGCAGTCTCTGGGCTAGCGGAACCTCCTACGAGCAGTACTTC. Protein product: CASSLWASGTSYEQYF. The chain recombines TRBV28 with TRBJ2-7, with TRBD2 matching over 7 bases. Trimming cost V 5 bases and J 0 bases; bases outside gene matches: 10. The CDR3 consists of 16 residues. Germline CDR1 and CDR2: MDHEN and SYDVKM.